Below, one TCR beta chain is given with its context. This sample was taken from a study of blood T cell repertoires in COVID-19. Study-level information: The cDNA or gDNA used as material had been derived from T cells, B-cell-depleted T cells, or PBMCs.

Repertoires were generated with immunoSEQ multiplex PCR, while TCRdb's copy carries only in-frame clones and drops some. In the table there are about 350,000 clones, approximately 91% of which are singletons. From germline, CDR1 is MNHEY and CDR2 SVGAGI. This CDR3 is 15 amino acids long. V shed 6 bases and J 8 bases; nucleotides not matched to a gene: 12. V is TRBV6-5 and J is TRBJ1-2, with 10 bases fitting TRBD1. This clonotype originated in a woman in her thirties who had been exposed to COVID-19. Sequences were obtained from PBMCs or T cells enriched from blood (not recorded which). The CDR3 loop reads CASRPRQGAAKGYTF. CDR3 sequence (DNA): TGTGCCAGCAGACCCCGACAGGGGGCGGCGAAAGGCTACACCTTC.